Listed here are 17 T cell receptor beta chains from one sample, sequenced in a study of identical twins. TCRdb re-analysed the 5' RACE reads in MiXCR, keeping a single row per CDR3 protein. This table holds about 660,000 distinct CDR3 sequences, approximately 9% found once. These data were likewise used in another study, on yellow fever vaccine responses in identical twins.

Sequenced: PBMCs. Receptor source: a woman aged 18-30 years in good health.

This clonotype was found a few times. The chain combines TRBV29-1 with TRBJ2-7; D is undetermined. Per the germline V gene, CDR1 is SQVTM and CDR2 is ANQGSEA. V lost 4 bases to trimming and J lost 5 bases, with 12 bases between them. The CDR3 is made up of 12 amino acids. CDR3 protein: CSVVWRNNEQYF. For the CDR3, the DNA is TGCAGCGTTGTGTGGCGGAATAACGAGCAGTACTTC.

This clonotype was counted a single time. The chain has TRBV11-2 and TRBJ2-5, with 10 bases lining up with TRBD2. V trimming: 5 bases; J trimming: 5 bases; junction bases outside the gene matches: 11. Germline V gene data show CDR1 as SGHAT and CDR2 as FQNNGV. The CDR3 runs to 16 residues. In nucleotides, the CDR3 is TGTGCCAGCAGCCTCACAGCACTAGCGGGGCTGGAGACCCAGTACTTC. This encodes CASSLTALAGLETQYF. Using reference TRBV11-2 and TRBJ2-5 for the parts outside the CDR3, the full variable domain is EAGVAQSPRYKIIEKRQSVAFWCNPISGHATLYWYQQILGQGPKLLIQFQNNGVVDDSQLPKDRFSAERLKGVDSTLKIQPAKLEDSAVYLCASSLTALAGLETQYFGPGTRLLVL.

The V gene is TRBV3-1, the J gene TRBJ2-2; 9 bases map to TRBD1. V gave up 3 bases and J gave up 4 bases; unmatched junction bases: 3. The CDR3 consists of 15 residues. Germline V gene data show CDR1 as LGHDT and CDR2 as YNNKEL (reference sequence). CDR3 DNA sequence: TGTGCCAGCAGCCAGGGGACAGGGAGCACCGGGGAGCTGTTTTTT. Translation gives CASSQGTGSTGELFF.

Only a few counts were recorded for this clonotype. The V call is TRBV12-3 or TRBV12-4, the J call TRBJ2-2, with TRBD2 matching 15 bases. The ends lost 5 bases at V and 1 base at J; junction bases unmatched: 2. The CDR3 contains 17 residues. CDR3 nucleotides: TGTGCCAGCAGTCGGACTAGCGGGGGGGGGAACACCGGGGAGCTGTTTTTT. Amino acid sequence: CASSRTSGGGNTGELFF.

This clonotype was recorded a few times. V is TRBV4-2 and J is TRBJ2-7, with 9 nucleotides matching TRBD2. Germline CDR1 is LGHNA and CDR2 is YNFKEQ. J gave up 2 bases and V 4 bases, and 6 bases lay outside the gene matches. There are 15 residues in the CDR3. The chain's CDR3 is CASSRIAGDPYEQYF. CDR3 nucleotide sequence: TGTGCCAGCAGCCGGATAGCGGGAGATCCCTACGAGCAGTACTTC.

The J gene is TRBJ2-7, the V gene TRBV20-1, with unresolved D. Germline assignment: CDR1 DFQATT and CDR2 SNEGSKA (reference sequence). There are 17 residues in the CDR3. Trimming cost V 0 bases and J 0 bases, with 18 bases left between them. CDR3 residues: CSARERRLGSTSYEQYF. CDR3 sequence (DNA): TGCAGTGCTAGAGAGAGACGGCTAGGAAGTACCTCCTACGAGCAGTACTTC.

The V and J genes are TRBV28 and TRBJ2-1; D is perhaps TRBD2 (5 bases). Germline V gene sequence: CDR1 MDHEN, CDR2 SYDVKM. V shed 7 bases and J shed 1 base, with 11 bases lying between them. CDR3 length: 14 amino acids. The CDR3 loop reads CASTSGPSYNEQFF. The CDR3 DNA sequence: TGTGCCAGCACAAGCGGACCATCCTACAATGAGCAGTTCTTC.

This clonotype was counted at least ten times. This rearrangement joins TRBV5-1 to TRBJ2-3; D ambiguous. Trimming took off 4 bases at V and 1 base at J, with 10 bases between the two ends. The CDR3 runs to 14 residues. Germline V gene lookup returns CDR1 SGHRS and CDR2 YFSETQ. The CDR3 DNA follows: TGCGCCAGCAGCCAGACGGTAGGCACAGATACGCAGTATTTT. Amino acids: CASSQTVGTDTQYF.

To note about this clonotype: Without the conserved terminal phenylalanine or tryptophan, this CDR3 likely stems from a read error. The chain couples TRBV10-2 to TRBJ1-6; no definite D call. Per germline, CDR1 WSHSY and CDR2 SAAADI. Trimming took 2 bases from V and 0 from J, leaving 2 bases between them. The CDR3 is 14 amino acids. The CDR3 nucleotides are TGCGCCAGCAGTGAGGCCTCCTATAATTCACCCCTCCACCTT. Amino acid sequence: CASSEASYNSPLHL.

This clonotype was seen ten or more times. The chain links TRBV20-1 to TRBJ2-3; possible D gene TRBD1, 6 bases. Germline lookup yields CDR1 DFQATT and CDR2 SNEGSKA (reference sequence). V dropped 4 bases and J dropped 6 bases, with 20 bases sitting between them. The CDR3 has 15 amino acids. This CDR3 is CSAKGTSVVLDTQYF. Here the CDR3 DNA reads TGCAGTGCTAAAGGGACAAGCGTAGTTTTGGATACGCAGTATTTT.

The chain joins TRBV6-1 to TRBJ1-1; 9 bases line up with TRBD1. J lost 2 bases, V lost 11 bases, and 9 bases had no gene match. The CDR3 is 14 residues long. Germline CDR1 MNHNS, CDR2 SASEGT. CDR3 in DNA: TGTGCCGGCCGCGATACAGGGGGCAACACTGAAGCTTTCTTT. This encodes CAGRDTGGNTEAFF.

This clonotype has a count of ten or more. The CDR3 spells CASSEAGPGSQPQHF. The CDR3 DNA reads TGTGCCAGCAGTGAAGCAGGGCCAGGGAGTCAGCCCCAGCATTTT. The chain employs TRBV6-1 and TRBJ1-5, with D perhaps matching TRBD1 (5 bases). Germline lookup yields CDR1 MNHNS and CDR2 SASEGT. This CDR3 spans 15 amino acids. Trimming took off 0 bases at V and 6 bases at J, with 12 bases between the two ends.

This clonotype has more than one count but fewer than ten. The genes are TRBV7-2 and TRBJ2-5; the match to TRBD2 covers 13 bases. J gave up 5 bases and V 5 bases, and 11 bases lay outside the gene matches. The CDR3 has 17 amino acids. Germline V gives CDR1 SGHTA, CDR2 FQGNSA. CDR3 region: CASSPGLAGDPRETQYF. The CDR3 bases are TGTGCCAGCAGCCCCGGACTAGCGGGGGACCCCCGGGAGACCCAGTACTTC.

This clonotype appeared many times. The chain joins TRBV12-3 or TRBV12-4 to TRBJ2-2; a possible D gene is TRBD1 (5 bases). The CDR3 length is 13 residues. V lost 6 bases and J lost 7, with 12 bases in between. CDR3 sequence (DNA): TGTGCCAGCAGCATCGACAGTGGCGGGGAGCTGTTTTTT. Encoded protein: CASSIDSGGELFF.

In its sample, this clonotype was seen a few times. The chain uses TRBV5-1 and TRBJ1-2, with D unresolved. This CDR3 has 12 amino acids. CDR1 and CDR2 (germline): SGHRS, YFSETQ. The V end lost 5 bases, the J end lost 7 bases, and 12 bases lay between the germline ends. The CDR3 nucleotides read TGCGCCAGCAGTGAGCCACTGGGTGGCTACACCTTC. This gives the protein CASSEPLGGYTF.

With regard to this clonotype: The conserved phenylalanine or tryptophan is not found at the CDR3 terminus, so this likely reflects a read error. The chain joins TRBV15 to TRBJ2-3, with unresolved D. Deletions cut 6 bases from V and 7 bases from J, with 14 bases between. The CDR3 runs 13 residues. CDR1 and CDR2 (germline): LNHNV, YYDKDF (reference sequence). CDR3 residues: CATSLDLMNTQYL. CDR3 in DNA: TGTGCCACCAGTTTGGACCTCATGAATACGCAGTATCTT.

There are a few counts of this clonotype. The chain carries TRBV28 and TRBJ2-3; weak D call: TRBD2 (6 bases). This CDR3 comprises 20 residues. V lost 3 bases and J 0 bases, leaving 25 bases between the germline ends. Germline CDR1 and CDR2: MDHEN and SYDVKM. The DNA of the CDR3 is TGTGCCAGCAGTTTTGTTGGTCCCAGACGGGAGACCTCGAGCACAGATACGCAGTATTTT. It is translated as CASSFVGPRRETSSTDTQYF.